Given below is one T cell receptor beta chain in context. Its antigen is currently unknown. V was clipped by 5 bases and J by 7 bases; unmatched bases: 5. The germline CDR1 and CDR2 sequences are LNHDA and SQIVND (reference sequence). CDR3 size: 14 residues. Libraries were prepared by immunoSEQ multiplex PCR; TCRdb keeps only in-frame clonotypes and omits some of them. The table shows around 100,000 clones, with roughly nine tenths occurring only once. This sample is drawn from a study of siplizumab effects on memory and regulatory T cells. Overall study results and limits: Naive T cells appeared more varied than memory cells and looked like key alloresponse contributors. Treg origin accounted for an average of around 69% of mappable alloreactive CD4+ clones with siplizumab and roughly 27% in controls.

This receptor was obtained from a human donor in good health. Sequencing used CD4+ T cells sorted from blood. The gene calls are TRBV19 and TRBJ1-2; 12 positions agree with TRBD1. The chain's CDR3 is CASSLGQGALGYTF. CDR3 bases: TGTGCCAGTAGTTTGGGACAGGGGGCGCTTGGCTACACCTTC.